Here is one TCR beta chain with its context. The data belong to a study of cytomegalovirus exposure and HLA in healthy donors. Trimming took 3 bases from V and 7 from J, leaving 16 bases between them. Germline CDR1 SGHNT, CDR2 YYREEE (reference sequence). The CDR3 runs to 15 residues. A multiplex PCR was run with 60 Vbeta primers and 13 Jbeta primers. Some clones are missing from TCRdb's copy, which holds only in-frame ones; the method was immunoSEQ multiplex PCR. The sample includes under 250,000 clones, approximately 81% of them seen just once. The chain is built from TRBV5-4 and TRBJ2-2, with D perhaps matching TRBD1 (6 bases). The source is a woman aged 60-75 years in good health and CMV-seropositive. Material for sequencing was PBMCs. CDR3 nucleotides: TGTGCCAGCAGCTCGAGCTTACAGGGCTTCGGGGAGCTGTTTTTT. It codes for CASSSSLQGFGELFF.